This T cell receptor beta chain was recovered during a study of blood T cells in healthy people across ages. Together with a sample-barcoded 5' primer, a J-beta primer mix was included in a second PCR lasting roughly 6 to 12 cycles. Template switching added a 12-random-nucleotide identifier to every cDNA molecule. One entry per CDR3 protein results from TCRdb running MiXCR on the 5' RACE reads. Found here are over a million distinct CDR3 sequences, 35% to 50% of them singletons; the top ten hold 18%. Germline CDR1 and CDR2: SGHRS and YFSETQ. V dropped 4 bases and J dropped 2 bases, with 18 bases sitting between them. The CDR3 is made up of 16 amino acids. Per sample, a minimum of 6 million PBMCs were isolated. For this clonotype: Its target is unknown.

Findings and caveats of the study: Long-lived donors carried more naive CD4+ cells and greater diversity than aged donors. PBMC samples, being unsorted, prevented any conclusive comparison of naive and antigen-experienced cells.

The specimen sequenced was blood. The chain carries TRBV5-1 and TRBJ1-2; D remains ambiguous. This TCR was sampled from a woman aged 60-70 years in good health. The CDR3, as DNA: TGCGCCAGCAGCCTCCAGATGGGGAGTCAGAACTATGGCTACACCTTC. It encodes CASSLQMGSQNYGYTF.